This T cell receptor beta chain was found in a study of technical replicates of blood from a few donors. The CDR3 is made up of 10 amino acids. Germline loops: CDR1 SNHLY, CDR2 FYNNEI. V dropped 9 bases and J dropped 6 bases, with 9 bases sitting between them. Measured with immunoSEQ multiplex PCR; TCRdb has only the in-frame clones, and not every one. The data contain tens of thousands of clones, around 96% of them singletons. The sequenced sample consisted of T cells isolated from PBMCs. The source of this sequence is a human donor in good health. The rearrangement links TRBV2 to TRBJ2-7; D may be TRBD2 (5 bases). The CDR3 loop reads CASIGGEQYF. The CDR3 DNA reads as TGTGCCAGTATAGGAGGCGAGCAGTACTTC.